Below are 12 T cell receptor beta chains sequenced from a single sample in a study of T cell clonality in common variable immunodeficiency. Only in-frame clones appear in the TCRdb table, and some are missing; sequencing was by immunoSEQ multiplex PCR. Singletons are absent from the sample, which has about 52,000 clones. The material sequenced was peripheral blood mononuclear cells. The origin of the receptors is a person aged 18 to 70 in good health.

This clone has more than one count but fewer than ten. From the germline J gene comes the end of the CDR3, since the read stops 3 residues before it. This chain connects TRBV30 to TRBJ2-1; 8 bases fit TRBD2. The CDR3 spans 14 residues. Per the germline V gene, CDR1 is GTSNPN and CDR2 is SVGIG (reference sequence). J was trimmed by 7 bases and V by 4 bases; bases with no gene match: 9. The CDR3 loop is CAWNRLAIGNEQFF. Incomplete CDR3 DNA: TGTGCCTGGAACCGACTAGCGATTGGGAATGAG.

This clone appeared many times. Read sequence stops 3 residues before the CDR3 end, and the germline J gene provides the missing end. The chain uses TRBV28 and TRBJ2-5; D is unclear. The CDR3 totals 16 residues. Germline assignment: CDR1 MDHEN and CDR2 SYDVKM. Trimming cost V 4 bases and J 2 bases, with 17 bases left between them. CDR3 DNA (partial): TGTGCCAGCAGTTCCCTCGGTAACAGAGGACAAGAGACC. Translating it yields CASSSLGNRGQET. The entire CDR3 protein is CASSSLGNRGQETQYF.

This clone was picked up many times. The CDR3 extends 3 residues past the end of the read, so its final part is completed from the germline J gene. This chain joins TRBV7-8 and TRBJ1-4; TRBD1 matches 7 bases. Germline CDR1 reads SGHVS; CDR2 reads FQNEAQ. The trim removed 4 bases at V and 7 bases at J, leaving 6 bases unmatched. This CDR3 is 14 amino acids long. The CDR3 DNA, read in part, is TGTGCCAGCAGCTCTACAGGGGTGGGTGAAAAA. As protein: CASSSTGVGEK. Given in full, the CDR3 is CASSSTGVGEKLFF.

This clone was seen at least ten times. The read ends 3 residues early relative to the CDR3; the germline J gene fills the gap. The rearrangement links TRBV6-1 to TRBJ1-3; TRBD1 aligns across 7 bases. This CDR3 region has 14 residues. Germline V gene lookup returns CDR1 MNHNS and CDR2 SASEGT. V shed 3 bases, J shed 4 bases, and the junction held 3 bases outside the gene matches. The chain's CDR3 is CASSETGLGNTIYF. The part of the CDR3 DNA that was read is TGTGCCAGCAGTGAGACAGGGCTCGGAAACACC.

This clone has a count of ten or more. The CDR3 extends 3 residues past the end of the read, so its final part is completed from the germline J gene. The chain carries TRBV6-1 and TRBJ2-2, with D maybe TRBD2 (5 bases). Trimming removed 0 bases from V and 7 bases from J, with 9 bases in between. The CDR3 loop spans 14 amino acids. Germline CDR1 reads MNHNS; CDR2 reads SASEGT. Incomplete CDR3 DNA: TGTGCCAGCAGTGAAGCTCGGGGTGGCGGGGAG. Its protein is CASSEARGGGE. The entire CDR3 sequence reads CASSEARGGGELFF.

The table lists this clone with many counts. The DNA ends 3 residues before the CDR3 does, and the rest of the CDR3 is filled in from the germline J gene. The V call is TRBV5-1, the J call TRBJ2-6, with 7 bases fitting TRBD1. Unmatched junction bases numbered 3, after V lost 4 bases and J lost 2 bases. The CDR3 length is 15 residues. Germline V gene lookup returns CDR1 SGHRS and CDR2 YFSETQ. CDR3 sequence reads: CASSVGGTGANVLTF. The covered CDR3 bases are TGCGCCAGCAGCGTAGGGGGCACTGGGGCCAACGTC.

This clone was recorded many times. The CDR3 is cut off 3 residues early in the read; its end comes from the germline J gene. The rearrangement links TRBV7-3 to TRBJ2-2; TRBD2 agrees at 7 bases. Germline V gene data show CDR1 as SGHTA and CDR2 as FQGTGA. This CDR3 region has 16 residues. J lost 3 bases, V lost 0 bases, and 4 bases had no gene match. CDR3 DNA (partial): TGTGCCAGCAGCTTAACGGCGGGAGCGGACACCGGGGAG. The encoded protein is CASSLTAGADTGE. The whole CDR3 sequence is CASSLTAGADTGELFF.

This clone was detected many times. Incomplete CDR3 DNA: TGTGCCAGCAGTCGCCTAACTAGCGAATCCACAGATACG. Amino acid sequence: CASSRLTSESTDT. The full CDR3 protein reads CASSRLTSESTDTQYF. The V gene is TRBV27, the J gene TRBJ2-3; the match to TRBD2 covers 7 bases. Read coverage stops 3 residues before the CDR3 terminus; the germline J gene supplies the remainder. The CDR3 runs 16 residues. V lost 5 bases and J lost 2; bases outside the gene matches: 10. Germline lookup yields CDR1 MNHEY and CDR2 SMNVEV (reference sequence).

This clone was picked up many times. The DNA ends 3 residues before the CDR3 does, and the rest of the CDR3 is filled in from the germline J gene. The chain employs TRBV5-1 and TRBJ1-2, with D possibly being TRBD1 (5 bases). Trimming cost V 0 bases and J 3 bases, with 12 bases left between them. This CDR3 spans 15 amino acids. Germline V gene lookup returns CDR1 SGHRS and CDR2 YFSETQ. The CDR3 bases that were read are TGCGCCAGCAGCTTGGTCCGCCAGGGAGACTATGGC. As protein: CASSLVRQGDYG. The entire CDR3 is CASSLVRQGDYGYTF.

This clone appeared many times. The CDR3 goes on 3 residues after the read ends, and that part is filled in from the germline J gene. This chain uses TRBV13 with TRBJ2-1, with D unclear. Trimming removed 5 bases from V and 0 bases from J, with 17 bases in between. The V gene's germline CDR1 is PRHDT and CDR2 FYEKMQ (reference sequence). CDR3 size: 17 residues. The DNA read from the CDR3 is TGTGCCAGCAGCCCACCTCAGTCCGTCAGCTCCTACAATGAG. Residues: CASSPPQSVSSYNE. The CDR3, in full, reads CASSPPQSVSSYNEQFF.

This clone has a count of ten or more. Sequencing ends 3 residues short of the CDR3 end; the germline J gene provides the rest. The rearrangement uses TRBV6-2 or TRBV6-3 and TRBJ1-5; tentatively, D is TRBD1 (6 bases). The CDR3 loop spans 16 amino acids. Germline V gene lookup returns CDR1 MNHEY and CDR2 SVGEGT. V was pared by 9 bases and J by 3 bases, with 21 bases between. The DNA read from the CDR3 is TGTGCCAGTGACGAACGGGGCAGGGGATACAATCAGCCC. It yields the protein CASDERGRGYNQP. The whole CDR3 protein reads CASDERGRGYNQPQHF.

At least ten counts were recorded for this clone. The CDR3 end is not reached by the read, which stops 3 residues before it; the germline J gene fills it in. V is TRBV7-6 and J is TRBJ1-2, with TRBD1 matching over 7 bases. V trimming: 2 bases; J trimming: 7 bases; junction bases outside the gene matches: 1. The CDR3 runs to 12 residues. Germline loops: CDR1 SGHVS, CDR2 FNYEAQ. The covered CDR3 bases are TGTGCCAGCAGCTTAACAGGGGTTGGC. It is translated as CASSLTGVG. The whole CDR3 protein is CASSLTGVGYTF.